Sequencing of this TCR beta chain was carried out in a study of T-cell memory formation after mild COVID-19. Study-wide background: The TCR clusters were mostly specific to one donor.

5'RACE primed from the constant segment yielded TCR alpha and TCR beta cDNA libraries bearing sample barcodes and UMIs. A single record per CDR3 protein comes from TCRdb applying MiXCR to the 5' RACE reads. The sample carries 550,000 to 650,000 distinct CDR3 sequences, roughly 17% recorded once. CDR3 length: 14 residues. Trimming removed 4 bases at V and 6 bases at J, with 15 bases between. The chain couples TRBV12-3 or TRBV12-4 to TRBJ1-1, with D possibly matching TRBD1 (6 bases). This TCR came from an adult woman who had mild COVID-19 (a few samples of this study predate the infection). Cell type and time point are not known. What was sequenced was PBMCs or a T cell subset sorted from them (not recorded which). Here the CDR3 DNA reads TGTGCCAGCAGTTCCCAGAGGGGGTTCGCTGAAGCTTTCTTT. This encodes CASSSQRGFAEAFF.